This T cell receptor (beta chain) was sequenced in a study of vaccination and CD4 T cells after COVID-19. Looking at the study overall: SARS-CoV-2, HCoV-NL63, HCoV-OC43 and HCoV-229E supplied the overlapping spike peptides used to stimulate cells.

An Oncomine TCR Beta short-read assay was used to sequence the DNA from cultured CD4+ T cells. TCRdb called the PCR reads again in MiXCR, with one record for every CDR3 protein. This table holds about 23,000 distinct CDR3 sequences, around two fifths found once. Deletions cut 3 bases from V and 5 bases from J, with 11 bases between. The CDR3 runs 13 residues. Germline assignment: CDR1 DFQATT and CDR2 SNEGSKA (reference sequence). Time point described: late sampling 161 to 241 days after vaccination in a few convalescent patients. Treatment meaning: approximately 9-day PBMC culture with coronavirus spike peptide pools or control peptides (ViraFEST assay). On this clonotype itself: The antigen remains undetermined.

The rearrangement joins TRBV20-1 to TRBJ1-5; D is unclear. The sequences come from CD4+ T cells from blood, cultured in vitro, collected about 7 months after SARS-CoV-2 vaccination. This clonotype originated in a human donor who had recovered from COVID-19. CDR3 in DNA: TGCAGTGCTAGTAGAGACGGGGATCAGCCCCAGCATTTT. Translation gives CSASRDGDQPQHF.